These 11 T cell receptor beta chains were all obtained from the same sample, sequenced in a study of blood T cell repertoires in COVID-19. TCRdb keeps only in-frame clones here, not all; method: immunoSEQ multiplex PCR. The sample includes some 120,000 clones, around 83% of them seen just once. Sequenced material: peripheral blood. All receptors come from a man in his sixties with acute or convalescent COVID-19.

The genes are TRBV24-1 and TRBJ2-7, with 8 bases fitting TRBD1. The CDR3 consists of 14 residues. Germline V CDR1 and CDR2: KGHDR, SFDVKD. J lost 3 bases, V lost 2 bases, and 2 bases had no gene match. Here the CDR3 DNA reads TGTGCCACCAGTGATTCTGACAGGGGCTACGAGCAGTACTTC. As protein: CATSDSDRGYEQYF.

CDR3 in DNA: TGTGCCAGCAGTGACTGGCCAGGCCGCAACTATGGCTACACCTTC. This sequence encodes CASSDWPGRNYGYTF. This chain connects TRBV6-4 to TRBJ1-2, with unresolved D. This CDR3 region has 15 residues. CDR1 and CDR2 from the germline V gene are MRHNA and SNTAGT. V was pared by 1 base and J by 2 bases, with 11 bases between.

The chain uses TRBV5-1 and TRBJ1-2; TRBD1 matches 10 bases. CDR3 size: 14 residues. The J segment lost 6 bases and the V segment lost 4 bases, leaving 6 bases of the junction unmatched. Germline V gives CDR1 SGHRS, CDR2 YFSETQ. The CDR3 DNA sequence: TGCGCCAGCAGCCTAGGACAGGGGGGCAATGGCTACACCTTC. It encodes CASSLGQGGNGYTF.

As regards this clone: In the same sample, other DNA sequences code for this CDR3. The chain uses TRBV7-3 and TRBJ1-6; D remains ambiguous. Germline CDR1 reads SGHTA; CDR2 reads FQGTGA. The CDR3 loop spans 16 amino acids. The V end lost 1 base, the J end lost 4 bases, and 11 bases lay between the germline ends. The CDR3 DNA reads TGTGCCAGCAGCTTAAGGGGAGGCTCTTATAATTCACCCCTCCACTTT. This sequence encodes CASSLRGGSYNSPLHF.

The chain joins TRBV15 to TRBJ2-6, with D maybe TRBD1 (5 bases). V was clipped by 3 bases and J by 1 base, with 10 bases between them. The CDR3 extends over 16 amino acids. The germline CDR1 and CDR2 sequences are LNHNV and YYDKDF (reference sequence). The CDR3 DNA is TGTGCCACCAGCAGGACAGTTCCTTCTGGGGCCAACGTCCTGACTTTC. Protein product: CATSRTVPSGANVLTF.

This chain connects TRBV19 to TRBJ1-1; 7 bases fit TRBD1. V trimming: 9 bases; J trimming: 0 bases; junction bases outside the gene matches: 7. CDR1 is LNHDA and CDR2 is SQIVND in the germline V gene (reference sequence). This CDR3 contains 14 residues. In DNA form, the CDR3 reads TGTGCCAGCACAGGGGTAGGGCTGAACACTGAAGCTTTCTTT. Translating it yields CASTGVGLNTEAFF.

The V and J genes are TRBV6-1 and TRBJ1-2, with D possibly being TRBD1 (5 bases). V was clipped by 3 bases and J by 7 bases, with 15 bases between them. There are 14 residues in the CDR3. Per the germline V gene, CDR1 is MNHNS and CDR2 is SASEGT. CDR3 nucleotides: TGTGCCAGCAGTGATCGGGGGGGTTCCTTTGGCTACACCTTC. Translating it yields CASSDRGGSFGYTF.

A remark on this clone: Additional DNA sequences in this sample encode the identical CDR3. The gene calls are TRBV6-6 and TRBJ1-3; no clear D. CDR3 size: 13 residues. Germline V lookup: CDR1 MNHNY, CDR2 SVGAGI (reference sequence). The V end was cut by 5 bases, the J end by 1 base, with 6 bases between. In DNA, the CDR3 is TGTGCCAGCAGTCCTACGTCTGGAAACACCATATATTTT. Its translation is CASSPTSGNTIYF.

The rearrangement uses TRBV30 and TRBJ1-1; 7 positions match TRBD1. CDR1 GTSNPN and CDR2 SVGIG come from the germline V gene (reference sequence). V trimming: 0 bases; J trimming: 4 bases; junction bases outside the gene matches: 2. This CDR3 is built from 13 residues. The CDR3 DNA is TGTGCCTGGAGTGTAAGGGGGCTCACTGAAGCTTTCTTT. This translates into CAWSVRGLTEAFF.

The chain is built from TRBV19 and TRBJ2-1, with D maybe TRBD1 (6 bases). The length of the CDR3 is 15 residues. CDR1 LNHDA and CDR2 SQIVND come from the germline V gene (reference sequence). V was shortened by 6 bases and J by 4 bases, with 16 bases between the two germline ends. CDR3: CASSLQGSGYNEQFF. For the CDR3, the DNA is TGTGCCAGTAGCCTCCAGGGGAGCGGATACAATGAGCAGTTCTTC.

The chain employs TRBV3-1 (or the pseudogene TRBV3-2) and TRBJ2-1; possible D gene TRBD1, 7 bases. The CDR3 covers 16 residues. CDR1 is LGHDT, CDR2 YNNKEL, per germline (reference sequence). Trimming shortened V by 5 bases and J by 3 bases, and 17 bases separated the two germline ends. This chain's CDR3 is CASSSQGGGFYNEQFF. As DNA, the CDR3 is TGTGCCAGCAGCTCGCAAGGAGGGGGCTTCTACAATGAGCAGTTCTTC.